The 15 T cell receptor beta chains reported below all come from one sample, sequenced in a study of T-cell reconstitution after alpha-beta-depleted transplantation in children. As it was prepared, the TCRbeta library received unique molecular identifiers. Each CDR3 protein is one row after TCRdb ran MiXCR on the PCR reads. This sample has fewer than 350,000 distinct CDR3 sequences; around 10% occur once, and the top ten carry roughly a quarter. The sample in question was peripheral blood, obtained 180 days after TCRalphabeta/CD19-depleted stem cell transplant. These receptors were taken from a male patient aged 2 to 9 who had a stem cell transplant for chronic granulomatous disease, so the T cells may come from the graft donor.

This clonotype was counted ten times or more. V is TRBV28 and J is TRBJ1-1; possibly TRBD1 for D (5 bases). Trimming shortened V by 6 bases and J by 1 base, and 15 bases separated the two germline ends. The CDR3 length is 15 residues. Germline V gene lookup returns CDR1 MDHEN and CDR2 SYDVKM. The CDR3 bases are TGTGCCAGCAGGATCGGCGGGGCAAAGAACACTGAAGCTTTCTTT. Its translation: CASRIGGAKNTEAFF.

This clonotype has more than one count but fewer than ten. J is TRBJ2-1 and V is TRBV3-1; TRBD2 is a possible D gene (5 bases). There are 16 residues in the CDR3. V lost 1 base and J 3 bases, leaving 13 bases between the germline ends. The germline V gene encodes CDR1 LGHDT and CDR2 YNNKEL (reference sequence). Here the CDR3 DNA reads TGTGCCAGCAGCCAAGGCCGGGGATTCCGCTACAATGAGCAGTTCTTC. Translating gives CASSQGRGFRYNEQFF.

There are a few counts of this clonotype. A read error may explain this, as a much larger clone is one base away. The J gene is TRBJ1-2, the V gene TRBV12-3 or TRBV12-4; maybe TRBD1 (5 bases). CDR3 length equals 15 residues. CDR3 DNA: TGTGCCAGCAGTTTGCAGGGTATGAAGTCGGTTGGCGACACCTTC. As protein: CASSLQGMKSVGDTF.

Comment on this clonotype: This clone may be a read error of a much larger clone one base away. The rearrangement joins TRBV2 to TRBJ2-5; 11 bases are shared with TRBD2. The CDR3 covers 18 residues. V was pared by 7 bases and J by 5 bases, with 18 bases of the junction left unmatched. Germline CDR1 is SNHLY and CDR2 is FYNNEI. CDR3 bases: TGTGCCAGCAACCGACCGTCGACTAGCGGGATGGGTCGCGAGACCCAGTACTTC. Translating gives CASNRPSTSGMGRETQYF. Full variable domain (outside the CDR3, taken from reference TRBV2 and TRBJ2-5): EPEVTQTPSHQVTQMGQEVILRCVPISNHLYFYWYRQILGQKVEFLVSFYNNEISEKSEIFDDQFSVERPDGSNFTLKIRSTKLEDSAMYFCASNRPSTSGMGRETQYFGPGTRLLVL.

As for this clonotype: This may be a read error: a much more frequent sequence differs by one nucleotide. CDR3 coding DNA: TGCAGCTTTCCTCGCGGGTTGGAGACCCAGTACTTC. Translated: CSFPRGLETQYF. This chain joins TRBV29-1 and TRBJ2-5; perhaps TRBD2 as D (5 bases). The germline V gene encodes CDR1 SQVTM and CDR2 ANQGSEA. This CDR3 region has 12 residues. Trimming shortened V by 8 bases and J by 5 bases, and 15 bases separated the two germline ends. Full variable domain (outside the CDR3, taken from reference TRBV29-1 and TRBJ2-5): SAVISQKPSRDICQRGTSLTIQCQVDSQVTMMFWYRQQPGQSLTLIATANQGSEATYESGFVIDKFPISRPNLTFSTLTVSNMSPEDSSIYLCSFPRGLETQYFGPGTRLLVL.

This clonotype was recorded at least ten times. The chain joins TRBV20-1 to TRBJ2-5; D may be TRBD2 (6 bases). Germline V gives CDR1 DFQATT, CDR2 SNEGSKA (reference sequence). V lost 0 bases and J 1 base, leaving 12 bases between the germline ends. The CDR3 sequence is 15 residues long. CDR3 amino acids: CSARDRRRGQETQYF. The CDR3 bases are TGCAGTGCTAGAGATAGACGGCGGGGCCAAGAGACCCAGTACTTC.

At least ten counts were recorded for this clonotype. The gene calls are TRBV6-5 and TRBJ2-5; D possibly corresponds to TRBD2 (6 bases). The CDR3 covers 15 residues. The V gene lost 0 bases and the J gene lost 5 bases, with 13 bases spanning the gap. The germline CDR1 and CDR2 sequences are MNHEY and SVGAGI. CDR3 bases: TGTGCCAGCAGTTACTCGAGTGGAGGGCTGGAGACCCAGTACTTC. This translates into CASSYSSGGLETQYF.

This clonotype was observed at least ten times. V gene TRBV11-2 combines with J gene TRBJ1-1; D gene unclear. Looked up from germline, CDR1 is SGHAT and CDR2 is FQNNGV. This CDR3 is built from 14 residues. The V end was cut by 2 bases, the J end by 6 bases, with 13 bases between. The CDR3 region is CASSLRWGRAEAFF. For the CDR3, the DNA is TGTGCCAGCAGCTTACGTTGGGGTAGGGCTGAAGCTTTCTTT.

This clonotype occurred many times. The chain employs TRBV12-3 or TRBV12-4 and TRBJ2-7; the D is unclear. Trimming stripped 6 bases from V and 4 bases from J, with 10 bases between. The CDR3 is 12 amino acids. The CDR3: CASSLKTYEQYF. The CDR3 DNA follows: TGTGCCAGCAGCTTAAAAACATACGAGCAGTACTTC.

This sequence joins TRBV14 and TRBJ1-1; no clear D gene. The germline V and J ends were trimmed by 6 bases and 0 bases, with 8 bases remaining between them. Germline CDR1 is SGHDN and CDR2 is FVKESK. The CDR3 is made up of 13 amino acids. As DNA, the CDR3 is TGTGCCAGCAGTGCATTCATGAACACTGAAGCTTTCTTT. Protein product: CASSAFMNTEAFF.

This clonotype was seen many times. The chain joins TRBV5-1 to TRBJ2-3; D is possibly TRBD2 (6 bases). Germline V gives CDR1 SGHRS, CDR2 YFSETQ. The CDR3 length is 16 residues. The germline V and J ends were trimmed by 2 bases and 2 bases, with 15 bases remaining between them. CDR3 region: CASSFSLASNTDTQYF. In DNA, the CDR3 is TGCGCCAGCAGCTTCAGTCTAGCGAGCAACACAGATACGCAGTATTTT. Full variable domain (missing parts from reference TRBV5-1 and TRBJ2-3): KAGVTQTPRYLIKTRGQQVTLSCSPISGHRSVSWYQQTPGQGLQFLFEYFSETQRNKGNFPGRFSGRQFSNSRSEMNVSTLELGDSALYLCASSFSLASNTDTQYFGPGTRLTVL.

Ten or more counts support this clonotype. J is TRBJ2-1 and V is TRBV6-4; 10 bases line up with TRBD1. Germline CDR1 reads MRHNA; CDR2 reads SNTAGT. The CDR3 has 15 residues. After removal of 6 bases from V and 5 bases from J, the junction contained 7 bases not matched to a gene. In nucleotides, the CDR3 is TGTGCCAGCAGCACCCGACAGGGGGCTAACAATGAGCAGTTCTTC. Encoded protein: CASSTRQGANNEQFF.

This clonotype was counted many times. The rearrangement uses TRBV29-1 and TRBJ2-3; possibly TRBD1 for D (6 bases). CDR1 is SQVTM, CDR2 ANQGSEA, per germline. This CDR3 is built from 14 residues. Between the trimmed V and J ends, which lost 3 bases and 3 bases, there was a span of 13 bases. The CDR3 nucleotides are TGCAGCGTTGATAACAGGGTGGGAACAGATACGCAGTATTTT. It yields the protein CSVDNRVGTDTQYF.

V is TRBV2 and J is TRBJ1-1; D is ambiguous. Germline V gene data show CDR1 as SNHLY and CDR2 as FYNNEI. This CDR3 has 12 amino acids. The ends were cut back, 10 bases at V and 1 base at J, with 10 bases in the middle. CDR3 bases: TGTGCCATCTGTTTGACGAACACTGAAGCTTTCTTT. This sequence encodes CAICLTNTEAFF.

The chain is built from TRBV7-8 and TRBJ2-7; D unclear. The CDR3 runs to 14 residues. V was trimmed by 9 bases and J by 0 bases, leaving 15 bases between them. Germline CDR1 reads SGHVS; CDR2 reads FQNEAQ. In DNA, the CDR3 is TGTGCCAGTTCCGGTCTCGGCAGCTCCTACGAGCAGTACTTC. This translates into CASSGLGSSYEQYF.